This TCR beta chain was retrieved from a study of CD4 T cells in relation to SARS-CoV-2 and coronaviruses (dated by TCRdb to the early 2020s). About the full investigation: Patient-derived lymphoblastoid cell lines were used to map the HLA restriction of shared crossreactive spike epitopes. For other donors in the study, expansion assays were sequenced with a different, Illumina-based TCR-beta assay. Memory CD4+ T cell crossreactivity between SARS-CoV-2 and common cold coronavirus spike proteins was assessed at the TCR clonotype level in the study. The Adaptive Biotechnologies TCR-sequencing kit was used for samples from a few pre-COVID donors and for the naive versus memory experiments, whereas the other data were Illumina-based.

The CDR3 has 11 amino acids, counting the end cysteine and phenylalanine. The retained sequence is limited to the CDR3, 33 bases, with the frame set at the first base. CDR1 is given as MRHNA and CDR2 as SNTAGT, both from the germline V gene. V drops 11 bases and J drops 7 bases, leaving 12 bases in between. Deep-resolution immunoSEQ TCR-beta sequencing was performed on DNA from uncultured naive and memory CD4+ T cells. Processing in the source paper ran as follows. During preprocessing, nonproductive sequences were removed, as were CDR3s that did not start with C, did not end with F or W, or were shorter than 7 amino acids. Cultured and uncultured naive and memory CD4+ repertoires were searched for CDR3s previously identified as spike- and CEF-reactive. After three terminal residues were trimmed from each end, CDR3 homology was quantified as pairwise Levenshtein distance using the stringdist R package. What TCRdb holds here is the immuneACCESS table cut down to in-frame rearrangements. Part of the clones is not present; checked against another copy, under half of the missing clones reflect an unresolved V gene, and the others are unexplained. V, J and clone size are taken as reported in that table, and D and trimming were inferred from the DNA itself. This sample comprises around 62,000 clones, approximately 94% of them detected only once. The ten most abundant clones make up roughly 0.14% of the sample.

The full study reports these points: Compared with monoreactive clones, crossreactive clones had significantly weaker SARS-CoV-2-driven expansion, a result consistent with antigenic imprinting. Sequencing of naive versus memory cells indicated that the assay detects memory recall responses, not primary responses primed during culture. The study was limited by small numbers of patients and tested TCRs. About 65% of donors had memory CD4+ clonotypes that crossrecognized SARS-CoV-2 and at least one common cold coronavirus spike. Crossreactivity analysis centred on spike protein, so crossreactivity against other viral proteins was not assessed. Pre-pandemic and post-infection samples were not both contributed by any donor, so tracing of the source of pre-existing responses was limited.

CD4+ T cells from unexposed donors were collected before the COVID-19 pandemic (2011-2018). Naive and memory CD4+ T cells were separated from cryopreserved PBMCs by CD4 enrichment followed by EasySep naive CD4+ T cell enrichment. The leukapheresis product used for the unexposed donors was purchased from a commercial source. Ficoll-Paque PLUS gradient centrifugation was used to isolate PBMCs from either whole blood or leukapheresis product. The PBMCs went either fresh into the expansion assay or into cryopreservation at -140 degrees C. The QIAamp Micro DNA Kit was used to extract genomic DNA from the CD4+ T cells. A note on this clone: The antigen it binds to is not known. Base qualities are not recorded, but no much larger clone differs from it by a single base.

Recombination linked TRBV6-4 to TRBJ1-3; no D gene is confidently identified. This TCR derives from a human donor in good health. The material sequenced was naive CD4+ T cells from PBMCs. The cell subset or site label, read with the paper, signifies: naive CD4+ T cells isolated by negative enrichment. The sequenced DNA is TGTGCCCAGATCGGGGAGAACACCATATATTTT. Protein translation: CAQIGENTIYF.